The 18 T cell receptor beta chains in this list originate from one sample, sequenced in a study of T cell responses to AZD1222 COVID-19 vaccine listed by TCRdb under 2021. Explained via the paper, the time point label denotes: about 28 days (+/-7) after the second vaccine dose. Library creation used the immunoSEQ multiplex PCR assay. TCRdb took over this immuneACCESS table, retaining in-frame rearrangements with V and J assigned. Such tables are incomplete; in checked studies, under half of the missing clones stem from an unresolved V gene, and the remainder is unexplained. The sample records about 110,000 clones, roughly 87% of which are singletons. Of the sample, about 2.5% is held by the ten largest clones. The sequencing used peripheral blood, collected 28 days after the second AZD1222 dose. The receptors come from an adult who received the AZD1222 COVID-19 vaccine.

With regard to this clone: The sample has other DNA sequences that encode this CDR3 too. The chain employs TRBV5-4 and TRBJ2-7; TRBD1 might be the D (6 bases). The CDR3 length is 13 residues. Per germline, CDR1 SGHNT and CDR2 YYREEE (reference sequence). Trimming took 4 bases from V and 1 from J, leaving 9 bases between them. This CDR3 is CASSSQGSYEQYF. The CDR3 nucleotides read TGTGCCAGCAGCAGTCAGGGGTCCTACGAGCAGTACTTC. Looking up the rest from reference TRBV5-4 and TRBJ2-7 gives the full variable domain: ETGVTQSPTHLIKTRGQQVTLRCSSQSGHNTVSWYQQALGQGPQFIFQYYREEENGRGNFPPRFSGLQFPNYSSELNVNALELDDSALYLCASSSQGSYEQYFGPGTRLTVT.

The V call is TRBV28, the J call TRBJ1-1; weak D call: TRBD1 (5 bases). The V gene's germline CDR1 is MDHEN and CDR2 SYDVKM. This CDR3 is built from 13 residues. Trimming left V 5 bases short and J 5 bases short, with 12 bases between. CDR3 sequence: CASSPLDTTEAFF. The DNA of the CDR3 is TGTGCCAGCAGTCCCCTGGACACAACTGAAGCTTTCTTT. The variable domain in full, completed from reference TRBV28 and TRBJ1-1, reads DVKVTQSSRYLVKRTGEKVFLECVQDMDHENMFWYRQDPGLGLRLIYFSYDVKMKEKGDIPEGYSVSREKKERFSLILESASTNQTSMYLCASSPLDTTEAFFGQGTRLTVV.

This clone was seen once. This chain uses TRBV28 with TRBJ1-4; D possibly corresponds to TRBD1 (6 bases). The V end was cut by 5 bases, the J end by 5 bases, with 15 bases between. There are 15 residues in the CDR3. The germline V gene encodes CDR1 MDHEN and CDR2 SYDVKM. The CDR3 DNA is TGTGCCAGCAGTCAACAGGGAACTAGAAATGAAAAACTGTTTTTT. This translates into CASSQQGTRNEKLFF.

The rearrangement links TRBV6-2 or TRBV6-3 to TRBJ2-1; D may be TRBD2 (5 bases). This CDR3 is built from 16 residues. Trimming removed 2 bases at V and 2 bases at J, with 13 bases between. Germline-derived CDR1 and CDR2 are MNHEY and SVGEGT. The CDR3 is CASSYGPGFTYNEQFF. CDR3 in DNA: TGTGCCAGCAGTTACGGTCCGGGATTCACCTACAATGAGCAGTTCTTC.

About this clone: This may stem from a read error, because a much larger clone lies one nucleotide away. Distinct nucleotide sequences in the sample also encode this CDR3. The genes are TRBV5-1 and TRBJ2-2; D is undetermined. Trimming pared 4 bases from V and 1 base from J, leaving 2 bases between. This CDR3 is 12 amino acids long. Germline CDR1 and CDR2: SGHRS and YFSETQ. The CDR3 DNA sequence: TGCGCCAGCAGCCTGAACACCGGGGAGCTGTTTTTT. This gives the protein CASSLNTGELFF.

The chain is built from TRBV18 and TRBJ2-5; 9 bases are shared with TRBD1. CDR3 length: 15 residues. V dropped 0 bases and J dropped 2; count of bases not matched to a gene: 1. Germline assignment: CDR1 KGHSH and CDR2 LQKENI. The CDR3 coding sequence is TGTGCCAGCTCACCACCGACAGGGGGACAAGAGACCCAGTACTTC. The encoded protein is CASSPPTGGQETQYF.

Here the CDR3 DNA reads TGTGCCAGCAGCCCATCAGGAGGATCGAACACCGGGGAGCTGTTTTTT. It specifies CASSPSGGSNTGELFF. The chain employs TRBV7-3 and TRBJ2-2; a weak D match, TRBD2 (5 bases). This CDR3 has 16 amino acids. Trimming removed 5 bases from V and 0 bases from J, with 13 bases in between. Germline assignment: CDR1 SGHTA and CDR2 FQGTGA.

The V call is TRBV27, the J call TRBJ1-1, with D hard to call. Looked up from germline, CDR1 is MNHEY and CDR2 is SMNVEV (reference sequence). Trimming left V 5 bases short and J 0 bases short, with 16 bases between. The CDR3 loop spans 16 amino acids. This chain's CDR3 is CASSHGPQTLNTEAFF. The CDR3 DNA follows: TGTGCCAGCAGTCACGGCCCCCAGACATTGAACACTGAAGCTTTCTTT.

This sequence joins TRBV19 and TRBJ1-2; perhaps TRBD1 as D (6 bases). Looked up from germline, CDR1 is LNHDA and CDR2 is SQIVND (reference sequence). CDR3 length: 15 residues. V lost 6 bases and J 8 bases, leaving 22 bases between the germline ends. As DNA, the CDR3 is TGTGCCAGTAGCTCAACCTACGGGACAAAGCAGGGCTACACCTTC. Its translation: CASSSTYGTKQGYTF.

This chain joins TRBV5-4 and TRBJ1-3; TRBD1 might be the D (5 bases). Trimming removed 0 bases at V and 2 bases at J, with 12 bases between. The CDR3 is 16 amino acids. The germline V gene has CDR1 SGHNT and CDR2 YYREEE (reference sequence). The CDR3 sequence: CASSLAGGRPGNTIYF. The CDR3 nucleotides read TGTGCCAGCAGCTTGGCCGGGGGACGCCCTGGAAACACCATATATTTT.

The J gene is TRBJ2-3, the V gene TRBV29-1; TRBD1 is a possible D gene (5 bases). Germline CDR1 reads SQVTM; CDR2 reads ANQGSEA. The CDR3 contains 15 residues. Between the trimmed V and J ends, which lost 0 bases and 4 bases, there was a span of 14 bases. This CDR3 is CSVEERTGPADTQYF. CDR3 in DNA: TGCAGCGTTGAAGAGAGAACAGGACCGGCAGATACGCAGTATTTT.

This clone appeared once. The V gene is TRBV10-2, the J gene TRBJ2-3, with D maybe TRBD2 (5 bases). This CDR3 spans 15 amino acids. Germline assignment: CDR1 WSHSY and CDR2 SAAADI. Trimming removed 3 bases from V and 4 bases from J, with 14 bases in between. The CDR3 is CASSDLTRLPDTQYF. The DNA for the CDR3 is TGCGCCAGCAGTGACCTCACTAGACTTCCAGATACGCAGTATTTT.

This chain uses TRBV25-1 with TRBJ2-1; D is ambiguous. The germline gives CDR1 MGHDK, CDR2 SYGVNS. The CDR3 loop spans 17 amino acids. V lost 7 bases to trimming and J lost 2 bases, with 21 bases between them. CDR3 sequence (DNA): TGTGCCAGCATATCAGATGAGGCAGGACCGACCTACAATGAGCAGTTCTTC. Amino acid sequence: CASISDEAGPTYNEQFF.

The chain recombines TRBV5-1 with TRBJ2-7; 7 nucleotides align to TRBD1. CDR3 size: 15 residues. Germline CDR1 SGHRS, CDR2 YFSETQ. The V segment lost 1 base and the J segment 4 bases; nucleotides outside the gene matches: 8. The CDR3 DNA reads TGCGCCAGCAGCTTGCGATCTCAGGGGGAATACGAGCAGTACTTC. As protein: CASSLRSQGEYEQYF.

The rearrangement joins TRBV9 to TRBJ1-1; 7 positions match TRBD1. The CDR3 has 17 amino acids. Per the germline V gene, CDR1 is SGDLS and CDR2 is YYNGEE. The V gene end was trimmed by 2 bases and the J gene end by 0 bases; junction bases not matched to a gene: 10. CDR3 nucleotides: TGTGCCAGCAGCGTCGAAGGACAGGTGGGAATGAACACTGAAGCTTTCTTT. Protein: CASSVEGQVGMNTEAFF.

This clone was observed a handful of times. The chain recombines TRBV7-8 with TRBJ1-4; D remains unclear. This CDR3 has 14 residues. Germline V gives CDR1 SGHVS, CDR2 FQNEAQ. Trimming left V 5 bases short and J 7 bases short, with 14 bases between. CDR3 in DNA: TGTGCCAGCAGCCCTAGGGAGGGTCGTGAAAAACTGTTTTTT. Protein: CASSPREGREKLFF.

This chain joins TRBV9 and TRBJ1-1; D gene unclear. The V gene lost 6 bases and the J gene lost 2 bases, with 23 bases spanning the gap. The CDR3 loop spans 17 amino acids. Germline assignment: CDR1 SGDLS and CDR2 YYNGEE. The CDR3 is CASTPMRDTPNNTEAFF. The CDR3 DNA is TGTGCCAGCACCCCCATGAGGGATACCCCGAACAACACTGAAGCTTTCTTT. The entire variable domain, with the rest obtained from reference TRBV9 and TRBJ1-1, is as follows: DSGVTQTPKHLITATGQRVTLRCSPRSGDLSVYWYQQSLDQGLQFLIQYYNGEERAKGNILERFSAQQFPDLHSELNLSSLELGDSALYFCASTPMRDTPNNTEAFFGQGTRLTVV.

The V gene is TRBV7-9, the J gene TRBJ1-1; TRBD1 is a possible D gene (6 bases). The V and J ends lost 4 bases and 1 base respectively, with 7 bases between them. Germline V gene sequence: CDR1 SEHNR, CDR2 FQNEAQ (reference sequence). This CDR3 is built from 13 residues. The chain's CDR3 is CASSWTENTEAFF. The CDR3 nucleotides are TGTGCCAGCAGCTGGACAGAGAACACTGAAGCTTTCTTT.